These 14 T cell receptor beta chains came from one sample sequenced in a study of beta chain features in type 1 diabetes. Study-wide points: Among patients with Type 1 diabetes, TCRB CDR3s were moderately but significantly shorter in every one of the four CD4+ subsets.

Expressed TCRB transcripts were sequenced after all isolated RNA was converted to cDNA. Assay: immunoSEQ multiplex PCR; the TCRdb copy retains only in-frame clones and omits some. The table has hundreds of thousands of clones, 13% seen once. No antigen has been identified for these receptors. Sequencing was carried out using naive CD4+ T cells from blood. The receptors come from a man aged 18 to 29 with type 1 diabetes.

This chain uses TRBV11-2 with TRBJ2-5, with TRBD2 matching over 7 bases. With 5 bases clipped from V and 4 bases from J, the junction kept 4 bases outside the gene matches. The V gene's germline CDR1 is SGHAT and CDR2 FQNNGV. The CDR3 spans 13 residues. CDR3 DNA sequence: TGTGCCAGCAGCGGAGGCGGGGGAGAGACCCAGTACTTC. As protein: CASSGGGGETQYF.

This clone was recorded a few times. The chain has TRBV9 and TRBJ1-2; 8 nucleotides match TRBD1. CDR1 and CDR2 from the germline V gene are SGDLS and YYNGEE. V was clipped by 4 bases and J by 4 bases; unmatched bases: 6. The CDR3 runs 14 residues. The CDR3 bases are TGTGCCAGCAGCCAGACAGGGGTCGGCTATGGCTACACCTTC. Protein sequence: CASSQTGVGYGYTF. Full variable domain (rest looked up from reference TRBV9 and TRBJ1-2): DSGVTQTPKHLITATGQRVTLRCSPRSGDLSVYWYQQSLDQGLQFLIQYYNGEERAKGNILERFSAQQFPDLHSELNLSSLELGDSALYFCASSQTGVGYGYTFGSGTRLTVV.

The sample holds a few counts of this clone. This chain joins TRBV19 and TRBJ1-2, with TRBD1 matching over 8 bases. CDR3 length: 13 residues. J lost 5 bases, V lost 6 bases, and 5 bases had no gene match. Germline V gene sequence: CDR1 LNHDA, CDR2 SQIVND (reference sequence). CDR3 amino acids: CASRGTGGYGYTF. CDR3 DNA sequence: TGTGCCAGTAGGGGGACAGGTGGATATGGCTACACCTTC.

This clone was detected a few times. V and J are TRBV7-9 and TRBJ1-5; D not resolved. CDR3 size: 15 residues. CDR1 and CDR2 from the germline V gene are SEHNR and FQNEAQ (reference sequence). V lost 4 bases, J lost 0 bases, and 10 bases lay in between. The CDR3 region is CASSSAGYSNQPQHF. For the CDR3, the DNA is TGTGCCAGCAGCTCGGCAGGCTATAGCAATCAGCCCCAGCATTTT. The full variable domain, with the rest looked up from reference TRBV7-9 and TRBJ1-5, is DTGVSQNPRHKITKRGQNVTFRCDPISEHNRLYWYRQTLGQGPEFLTYFQNEAQLEKSRLLSDRFSAERPKGSFSTLEIQRTEQGDSAMYLCASSSAGYSNQPQHFGDGTRLSIL.

This rearrangement joins TRBV27 to TRBJ1-4, with 10 bases identical to TRBD1. Germline V gives CDR1 MNHEY, CDR2 SMNVEV (reference sequence). Trimming took 5 bases from V and 8 from J; bases not matched to a gene: 11. This CDR3 region has 16 residues. Written as DNA, the CDR3 is TGTGCCAGCAGTCCGAACCCCGGGACAGGGGAGGAAAAACTGTTTTTT. Its translation is CASSPNPGTGEEKLFF.

In this sample, this clone turned up a few times. V and J are TRBV29-1 and TRBJ1-3, with D uncertain. Trimming removed 7 bases at V and 4 bases at J, with 14 bases between. Germline V gives CDR1 SQVTM, CDR2 ANQGSEA. The CDR3 is 13 residues long. The chain's CDR3 is CSGAQGPGNTIYF. The CDR3 DNA reads TGCAGCGGCGCTCAAGGGCCGGGAAACACCATATATTTT.

This clone was seen a few times. The V call is TRBV9, the J call TRBJ1-2; 9 nucleotides line up with TRBD1. The CDR3 is 13 amino acids. Per germline, CDR1 SGDLS and CDR2 YYNGEE. Unmatched junction bases numbered 4, after V lost 4 bases and J lost 6 bases. The CDR3 nucleotides are TGTGCCAGCAGCTCGGACAGGGGAAATGGCTACACCTTC. It translates to CASSSDRGNGYTF.

This clone has more than one count but fewer than ten. The rearrangement joins TRBV7-6 to TRBJ2-5, with TRBD2 as a possible D gene (5 bases). V lost 2 bases, J lost 5 bases, and 6 bases lay in between. CDR3 length equals 12 residues. Germline V CDR1 and CDR2: SGHVS, FNYEAQ. CDR3 region: CASSLWRETQYF. CDR3 nucleotide sequence: TGTGCCAGCAGCTTATGGAGGGAGACCCAGTACTTC.

This clone has more than one count but fewer than ten. The chain has TRBV30 and TRBJ1-3; D gene ambiguous. The CDR3 contains 11 residues. Trimming stripped 0 bases from V and 10 bases from J, with 7 bases between. CDR1 is GTSNPN, CDR2 SVGIG, per germline (reference sequence). This chain's CDR3 is CAWSVGWTIYF. DNA for the CDR3: TGTGCCTGGAGTGTAGGGTGGACCATATATTTT.

This chain joins TRBV2 and TRBJ1-1; no clear D gene. Germline CDR1 and CDR2: SNHLY and FYNNEI. This CDR3 has 15 residues. The V and J ends lost 0 bases and 4 bases respectively, with 12 bases between them. The CDR3, as DNA: TGTGCCAGCAGTGAAGCGAAGGTTGTGACCACTGAAGCTTTCTTT. As protein: CASSEAKVVTTEAFF.

This clone has a count of ten or more. The chain recombines TRBV23-1 with TRBJ2-1; maybe TRBD1 (6 bases). TRBV23-1 qualifies as an ORF whose function is uncertain. This CDR3 region has 15 residues. V was clipped by 2 bases and J by 9 bases, with 17 bases between them. CDR3 nucleotide sequence: TGCGCCAGCAGTCAAGGACAGCCCTTGAGGAGTGAGCAGTTCTTC. This translates into CASSQGQPLRSEQFF.

This clone was detected a few times. This rearrangement joins TRBV7-9 to TRBJ2-7; TRBD2 aligns across 9 bases. The CDR3 sequence is 16 residues long. V shed 2 bases, J shed 2 bases, and the junction held 7 bases outside the gene matches. Germline-derived CDR1 and CDR2 are SEHNR and FQNEAQ (reference sequence). CDR3: CASSLTPSGGPYEQYF. Written as DNA, the CDR3 is TGTGCCAGCAGCTTAACCCCAAGCGGGGGGCCCTACGAGCAGTACTTC.

There are a few counts of this clone. The V and J genes are TRBV23-1 and TRBJ2-1, with D possibly being TRBD1 or TRBD2 (5 bases each). TRBV23-1 is reported as an ORF; its role is uncertain. V lost 9 bases to trimming and J lost 1 base, with 19 bases between them. This CDR3 comprises 16 residues. The CDR3 DNA reads as TGCGCCAGAGTAGACAGCCACCGAGGGTCCTACAATGAGCAGTTCTTC. Amino acids: CARVDSHRGSYNEQFF.

This chain connects TRBV4-1 to TRBJ1-5, with 12 bases that match TRBD1. Germline CDR1 MGHRA, CDR2 YSYEKL. The CDR3 spans 17 residues. V dropped 4 bases and J dropped 2; count of bases not matched to a gene: 6. The CDR3 loop is CASSPGTGGRGNQPQHF. CDR3 bases: TGCGCCAGCAGCCCCGGGACAGGGGGCCGGGGCAATCAGCCCCAGCATTTT.